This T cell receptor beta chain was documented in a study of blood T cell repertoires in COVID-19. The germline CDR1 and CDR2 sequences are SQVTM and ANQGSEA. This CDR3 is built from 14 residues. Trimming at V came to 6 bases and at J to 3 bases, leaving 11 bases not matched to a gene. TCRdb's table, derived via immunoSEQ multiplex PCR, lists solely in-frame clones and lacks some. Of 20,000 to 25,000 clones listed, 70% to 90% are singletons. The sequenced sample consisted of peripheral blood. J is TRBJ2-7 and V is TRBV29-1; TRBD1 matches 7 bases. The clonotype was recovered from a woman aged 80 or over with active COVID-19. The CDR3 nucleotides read TGCAGCGTAGCCTGGACAGGTCACAACTACGAGCAGTACTTC. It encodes CSVAWTGHNYEQYF.